The clone carrying this T cell receptor (beta chain) was observed at least ten times. The antigen remains unidentified. This specimen belongs to a study of metastatic and nonmetastatic thyroid tumors. For the study at large: Malignant and benign thyroid patients had repertoires compared in peripheral blood and tumor or nodule tissue. Study-wide results and caveats: For both blood and tumor, malignant thyroid tumors reportedly showed significantly higher TCR beta diversity than benign nodules did.

Before thyroid surgery, none of the patients had received any treatment. The J segment lost 3 bases and the V segment lost 8 bases, leaving 1 base of the junction unmatched. There are 13 residues in the CDR3. The V gene's germline CDR1 is LNHDA and CDR2 SQIVND (reference sequence). In the original workflow: A distant-metastasis classifier for papillary thyroid cancer was built using CDR3 differences across clinicopathological groups. TCRdb called clones again from the PCR reads with MiXCR. It is TCRdb's table, rather than the study itself, that gives the V and J calls and clone size. The sample carries under 7,500 clones, approximately 32% recorded once.

This chain connects TRBV19 to TRBJ2-2, with TRBD1 identical over 9 bases. Sequencing was performed on adjacent normal tissue. The TCR sequence derives from a female donor with papillary thyroid cancer or a benign thyroid nodule (not recorded which). Some clones in this sample may be carry-over from other donors' samples. The CDR3 nucleotides read TGTGCCAGTGACAGGGGGTACACCGGGGAGCTGTTTTTT. This codes for CASDRGYTGELFF.